This T cell receptor beta chain stems from a study of shared clonotypes between healthy human individuals. Using immunoSEQ multiplex PCR, the repertoire was profiled, and TCRdb retains in-frame clones only, with some absent. The sample contains under 600,000 clones, 95% to 97% of which appear only once. V lost 4 bases, J lost 8 bases, and 9 bases stayed unmatched. The germline gives CDR1 LNHDA, CDR2 SQIVND (reference sequence). CDR3 length: 15 residues. Notes on this clone: The antigen is unknown.

Whole-study findings and limits: Naive subsets, compared against memory subsets, generally had larger estimated richness values. Clonotype sharing across donors was expected to vary with sequencing depth.

The sequence was collected from a young woman in good health. V usage is TRBV19 and J usage is TRBJ2-1; 9 positions agree with TRBD1. The sample was naive CD4+ T cells sorted from blood. Subset indicated: CD45RA+ positively selected. CDR3 coding DNA: TGTGCCAGTAGTACCCTGTCGACAGGGGGTCATGAGCAGTTCTTC. This codes for CASSTLSTGGHEQFF.